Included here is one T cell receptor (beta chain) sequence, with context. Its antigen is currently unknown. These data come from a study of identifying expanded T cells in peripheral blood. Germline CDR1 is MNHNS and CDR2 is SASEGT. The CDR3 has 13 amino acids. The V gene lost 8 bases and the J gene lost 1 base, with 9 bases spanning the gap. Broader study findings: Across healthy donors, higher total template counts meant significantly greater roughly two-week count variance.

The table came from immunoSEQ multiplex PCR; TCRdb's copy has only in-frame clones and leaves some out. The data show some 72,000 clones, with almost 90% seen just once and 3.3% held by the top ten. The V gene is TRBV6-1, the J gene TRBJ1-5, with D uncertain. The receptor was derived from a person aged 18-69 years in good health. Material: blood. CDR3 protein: CASSHDSNQPQHF. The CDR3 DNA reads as TGTGCCAGCTCACATGACAGCAATCAGCCCCAGCATTTT.